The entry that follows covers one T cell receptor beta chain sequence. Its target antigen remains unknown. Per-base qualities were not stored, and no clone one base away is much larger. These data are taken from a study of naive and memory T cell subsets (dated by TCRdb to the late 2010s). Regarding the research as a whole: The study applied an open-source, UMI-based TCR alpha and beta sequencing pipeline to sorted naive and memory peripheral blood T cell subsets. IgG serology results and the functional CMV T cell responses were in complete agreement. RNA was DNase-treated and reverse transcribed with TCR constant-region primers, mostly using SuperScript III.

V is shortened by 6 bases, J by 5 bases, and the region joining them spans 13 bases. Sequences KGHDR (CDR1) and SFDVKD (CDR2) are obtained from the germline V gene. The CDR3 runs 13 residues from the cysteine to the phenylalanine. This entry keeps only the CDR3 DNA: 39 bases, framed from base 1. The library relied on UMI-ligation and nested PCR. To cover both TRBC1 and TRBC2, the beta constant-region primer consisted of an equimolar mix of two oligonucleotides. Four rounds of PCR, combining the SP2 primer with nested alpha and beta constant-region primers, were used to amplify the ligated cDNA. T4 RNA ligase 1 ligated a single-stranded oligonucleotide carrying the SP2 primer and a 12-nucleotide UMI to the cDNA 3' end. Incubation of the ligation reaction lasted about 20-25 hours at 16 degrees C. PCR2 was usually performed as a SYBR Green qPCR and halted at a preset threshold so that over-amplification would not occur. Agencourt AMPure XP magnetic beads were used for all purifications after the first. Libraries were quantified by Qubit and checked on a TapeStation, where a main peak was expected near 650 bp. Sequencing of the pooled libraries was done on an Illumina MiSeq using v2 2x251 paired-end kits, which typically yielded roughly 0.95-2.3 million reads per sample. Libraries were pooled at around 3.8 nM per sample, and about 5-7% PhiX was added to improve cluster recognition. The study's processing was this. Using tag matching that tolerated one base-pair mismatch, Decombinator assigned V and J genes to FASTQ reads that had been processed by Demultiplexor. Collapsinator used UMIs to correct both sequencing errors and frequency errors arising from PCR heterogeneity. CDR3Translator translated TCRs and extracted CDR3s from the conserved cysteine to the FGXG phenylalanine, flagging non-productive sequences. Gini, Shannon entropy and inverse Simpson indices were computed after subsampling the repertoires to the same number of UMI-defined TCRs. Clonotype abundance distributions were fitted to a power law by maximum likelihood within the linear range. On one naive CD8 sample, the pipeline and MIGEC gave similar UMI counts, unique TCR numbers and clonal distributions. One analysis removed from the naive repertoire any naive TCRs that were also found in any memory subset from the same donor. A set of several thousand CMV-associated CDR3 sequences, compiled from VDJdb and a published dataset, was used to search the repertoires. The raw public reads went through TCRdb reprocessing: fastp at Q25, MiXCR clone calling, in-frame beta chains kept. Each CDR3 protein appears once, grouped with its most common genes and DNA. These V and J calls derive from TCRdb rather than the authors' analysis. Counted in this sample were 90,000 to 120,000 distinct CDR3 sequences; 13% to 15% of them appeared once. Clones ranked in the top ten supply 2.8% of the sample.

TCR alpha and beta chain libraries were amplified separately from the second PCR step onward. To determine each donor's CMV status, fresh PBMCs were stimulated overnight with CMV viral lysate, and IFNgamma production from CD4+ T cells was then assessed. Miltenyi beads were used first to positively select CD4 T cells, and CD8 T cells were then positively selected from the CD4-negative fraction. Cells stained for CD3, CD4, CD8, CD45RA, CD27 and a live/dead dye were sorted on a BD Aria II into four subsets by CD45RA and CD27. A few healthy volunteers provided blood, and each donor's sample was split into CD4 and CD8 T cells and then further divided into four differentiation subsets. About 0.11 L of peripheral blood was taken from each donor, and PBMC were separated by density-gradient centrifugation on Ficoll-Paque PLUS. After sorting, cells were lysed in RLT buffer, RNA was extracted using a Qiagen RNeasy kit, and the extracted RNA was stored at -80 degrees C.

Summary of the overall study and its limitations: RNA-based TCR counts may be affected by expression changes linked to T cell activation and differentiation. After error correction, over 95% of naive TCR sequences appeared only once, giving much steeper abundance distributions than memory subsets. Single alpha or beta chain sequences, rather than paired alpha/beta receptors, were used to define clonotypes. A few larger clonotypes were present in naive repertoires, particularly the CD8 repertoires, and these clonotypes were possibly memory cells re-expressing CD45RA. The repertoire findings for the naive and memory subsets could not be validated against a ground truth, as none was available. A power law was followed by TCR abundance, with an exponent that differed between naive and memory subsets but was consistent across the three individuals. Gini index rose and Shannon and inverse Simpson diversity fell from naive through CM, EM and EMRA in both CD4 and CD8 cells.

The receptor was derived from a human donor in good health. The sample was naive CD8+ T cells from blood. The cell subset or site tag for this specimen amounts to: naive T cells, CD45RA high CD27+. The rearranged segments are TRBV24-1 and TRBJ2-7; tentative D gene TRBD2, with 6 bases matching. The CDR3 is CATSPGRGNEQYF. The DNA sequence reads TGTGCCACCAGTCCGGGCCGGGGGAACGAGCAGTACTTC.